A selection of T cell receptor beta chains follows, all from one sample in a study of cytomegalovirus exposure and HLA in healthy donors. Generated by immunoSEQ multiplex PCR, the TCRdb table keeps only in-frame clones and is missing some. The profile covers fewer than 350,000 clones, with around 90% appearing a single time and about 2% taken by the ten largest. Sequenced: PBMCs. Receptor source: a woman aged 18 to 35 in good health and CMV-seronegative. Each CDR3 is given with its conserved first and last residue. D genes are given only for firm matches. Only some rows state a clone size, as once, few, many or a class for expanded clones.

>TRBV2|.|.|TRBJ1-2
CASSEQQGAYGYTF
TGTGCCAGCAGTGAACAACAGGGAGCTTATGGCTACACCTTC
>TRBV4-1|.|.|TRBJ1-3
CASSQEWGGDTIYF
TGCGCCAGCAGCCAAGAATGGGGAGGGGACACCATATATTTT
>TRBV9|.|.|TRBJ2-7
CASSSPVHYEQYF
TGTGCCAGCAGCTCCCCGGTTCATTACGAGCAGTACTTC
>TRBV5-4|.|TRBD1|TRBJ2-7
CASSWTGMDEQYF
TGTGCCAGCAGCTGGACAGGGATGGACGAGCAGTACTTC
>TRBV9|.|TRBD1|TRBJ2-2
CASSPRGPGGNTGELFF
TGTGCCAGCAGCCCCCGTGGGCCAGGGGGAAACACCGGGGAGCTGTTTTTT
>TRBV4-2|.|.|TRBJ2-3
CASSFQVTDTQYF
TGTGCCAGCAGCTTCCAGGTCACAGATACGCAGTATTTT
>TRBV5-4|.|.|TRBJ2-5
CASSRSQETQYF
TGTGCCAGCAGCCGGTCCCAAGAGACCCAGTACTTC
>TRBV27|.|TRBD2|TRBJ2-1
CASSFVAGLPTGEQFF
TGTGCCAGCAGTTTTGTGGCGGGACTACCGACGGGTGAGCAGTTCTTC
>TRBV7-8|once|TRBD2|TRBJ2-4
CASSPRYPSGGKLAKNIQYF
TGTGCCAGCAGCCCCCGTTACCCTAGCGGGGGGAAATTAGCCAAAAACATTCAGTACTTC
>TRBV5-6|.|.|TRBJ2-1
CASSSYNEQFF
TGTGCCAGCAGCTCTTACAATGAGCAGTTCTTC
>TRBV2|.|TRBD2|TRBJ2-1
CASSGTSGPNEQFF
TGTGCCAGCAGTGGGACTAGCGGACCTAATGAGCAGTTCTTC
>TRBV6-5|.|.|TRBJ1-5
CASSYWQGSQPQHF
TGTGCCAGCAGTTACTGGCAGGGTAGTCAGCCCCAGCATTTT
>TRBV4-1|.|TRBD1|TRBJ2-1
CASSHQPSRDRLSVEFF
TGCGCCAGCAGCCACCAACCTTCCCGGGACAGGCTTTCGGTTGAGTTCTTC
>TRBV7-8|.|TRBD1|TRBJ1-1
CASSTGTGSSGTEAFF
TGTGCCAGCAGCACCGGGACAGGGTCGAGTGGGACTGAAGCTTTCTTT
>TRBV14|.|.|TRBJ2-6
CASSPFSGANVLTF
TGTGCCAGCAGCCCGTTCTCTGGGGCCAACGTCCTGACTTTC
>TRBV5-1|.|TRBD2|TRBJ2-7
CASSLASSGPLEQYF
TGCGCCAGCAGCTTGGCGTCTAGCGGACCCCTGGAGCAGTACTTC
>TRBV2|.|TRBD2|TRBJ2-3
CASTPGGPLRDTQYF
TGTGCCAGCACGCCGGGGGGGCCTCTCCGAGATACGCAGTATTTT
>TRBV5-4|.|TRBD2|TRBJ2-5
CASSSPGGGAGETQYF
TGTGCCAGCAGCTCTCCGGGCGGGGGGGCTGGGGAGACCCAGTACTTC
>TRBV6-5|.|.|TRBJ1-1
CASSPRQGIEAFF
TGTGCCAGCAGCCCCAGGCAGGGGATTGAAGCTTTCTTT
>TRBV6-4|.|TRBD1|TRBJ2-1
CASSEGQGRRDEQFF
TGTGCCAGCAGTGAGGGACAGGGAAGAAGGGATGAGCAGTTCTTC
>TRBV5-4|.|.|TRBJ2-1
CASSLLRDEQFF
TGCGCCAGCAGCTTATTACGGGATGAGCAGTTCTTC
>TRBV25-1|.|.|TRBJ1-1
CASSYGGAGNTEAFF
TGTGCCAGCAGTTATGGGGGGGCAGGGAACACTGAAGCTTTCTTT
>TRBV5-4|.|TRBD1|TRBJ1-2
CASSFPGQGINYGYTF
TGTGCCAGCAGCTTCCCTGGACAGGGGATTAATTATGGCTACACCTTC
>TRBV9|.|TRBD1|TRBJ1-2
CASSRDRGRVGYTF
TGTGCCAGCAGCCGCGACAGGGGGCGAGTTGGCTACACCTTC
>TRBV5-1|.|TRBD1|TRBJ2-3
CASSPGTGSTDTQYF
TGCGCCAGCAGCCCCGGGACAGGAAGCACAGATACGCAGTATTTT
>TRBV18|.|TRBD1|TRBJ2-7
CASSLAGTGSSYEQYF
TGTGCCAGCTCACTTGCCGGGACAGGGAGCTCCTACGAGCAGTACTTC
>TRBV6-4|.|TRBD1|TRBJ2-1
CASSAGTDFNEQFF
TGTGCCAGCAGTGCCGGGACAGACTTTAATGAGCAGTTCTTC
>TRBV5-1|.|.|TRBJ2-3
CASSLGRSSGGEDTQYF
TGCGCCAGCAGCTTGGGTAGGTCGTCGGGGGGCGAAGATACGCAGTATTTT
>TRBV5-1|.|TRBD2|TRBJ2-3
CASSLDLSGGDADTQYF
TGCGCCAGCAGCTTGGACCTTAGCGGGGGGGATGCAGATACGCAGTATTTT
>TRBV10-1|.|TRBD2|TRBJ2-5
CASSEQGGKEETQYF
TGCGCCAGCAGTGAGCAGGGAGGGAAGGAAGAGACCCAGTACTTC
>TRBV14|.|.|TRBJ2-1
CASSQEEGRGSYNEQFF
TGTGCCAGCAGCCAAGAGGAGGGGCGTGGCTCCTACAATGAGCAGTTCTTC
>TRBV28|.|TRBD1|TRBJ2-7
CASSLPDRGYEQYF
TGTGCCAGCAGTCTCCCGGACAGGGGTTACGAGCAGTACTTC
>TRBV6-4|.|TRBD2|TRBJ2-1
CASSVGAGGYNEQFF
TGTGCCAGCAGTGTGGGAGCGGGGGGTTACAATGAGCAGTTCTTC